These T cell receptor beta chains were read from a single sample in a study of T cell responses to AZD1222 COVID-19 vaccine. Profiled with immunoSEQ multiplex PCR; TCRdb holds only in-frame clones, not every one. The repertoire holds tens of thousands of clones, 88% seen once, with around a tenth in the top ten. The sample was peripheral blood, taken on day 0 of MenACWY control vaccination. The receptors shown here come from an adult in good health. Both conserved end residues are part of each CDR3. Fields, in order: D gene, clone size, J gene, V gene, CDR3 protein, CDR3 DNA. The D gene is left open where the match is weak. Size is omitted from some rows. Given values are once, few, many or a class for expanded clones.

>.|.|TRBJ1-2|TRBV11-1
CASSLQVADGYTF
TGTGCCAGCAGCTTACAGGTGGCGGATGGCTACACCTTC
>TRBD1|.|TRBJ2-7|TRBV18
CASSPTGSYEQYF
TGTGCCAGCTCACCGACAGGGTCCTACGAGCAGTACTTC
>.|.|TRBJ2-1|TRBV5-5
CASSLGVSSYNEQFF
TGTGCCAGCAGCTTGGGCGTTAGCTCCTACAATGAGCAGTTCTTC
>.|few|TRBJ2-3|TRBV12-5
CASGDAFTDTQYF
TGTGCTAGTGGCGATGCTTTCACAGATACGCAGTATTTT
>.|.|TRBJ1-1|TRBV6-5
CASRGSFEAFF
TGTGCCAGCAGGGGGAGTTTTGAAGCTTTCTTT
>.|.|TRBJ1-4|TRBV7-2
CASSLNIGEKLFF
TGTGCCAGCAGCTTAAACATAGGGGAAAAACTGTTTTTT
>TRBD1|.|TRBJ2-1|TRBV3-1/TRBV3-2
CASSQPWTGEGNEQFF
TGTGCCAGCAGCCAACCCTGGACAGGGGAAGGGAATGAGCAGTTCTTC
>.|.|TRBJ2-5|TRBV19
CASSIAGPDTGLGTQYF
TGTGCCAGTAGTATAGCAGGTCCCGACACTGGGTTGGGGACCCAGTACTTC
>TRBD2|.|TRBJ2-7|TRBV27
CASRTSGGFDEQYF
TGTGCCAGCAGGACTAGCGGGGGCTTCGACGAGCAGTACTTC
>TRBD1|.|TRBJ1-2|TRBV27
CASSLTGLSYGYTF
TGTGCCAGCAGCCTGACAGGGCTCTCCTATGGCTACACCTTC
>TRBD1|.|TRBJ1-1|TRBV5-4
CASSRDRGTNVEAFF
TGTGCCAGCAGCAGGGACAGGGGGACAAACGTTGAAGCTTTCTTT
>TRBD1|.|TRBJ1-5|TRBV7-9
CASSSTGVGNQPQHF
TGTGCCAGCAGCTCAACAGGGGTGGGCAATCAGCCCCAGCATTTT
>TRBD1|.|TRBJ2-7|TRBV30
CAWSGTGTGNPPLGYEQYF
TGTGCCTGGAGTGGAACCGGGACAGGGAATCCCCCCTTAGGCTACGAGCAGTACTTC
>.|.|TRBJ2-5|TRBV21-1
CASSKDAAQETQYF
TGTGCCAGCAGCAAAGACGCGGCTCAAGAGACCCAGTACTTC
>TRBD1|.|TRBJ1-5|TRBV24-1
CATSDRGQTQPQHF
TGTGCCACCAGTGACCGGGGACAGACACAGCCCCAGCATTTT
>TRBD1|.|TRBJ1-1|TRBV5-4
CASSKGTVGTEAFF
TGTGCCAGCAGCAAGGGGACAGTCGGCACTGAAGCTTTCTTT
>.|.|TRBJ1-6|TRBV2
CASSIQGTGSPLHF
TGTGCCAGCAGTATACAGGGAACTGGATCACCCCTCCACTTT
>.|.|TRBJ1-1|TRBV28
CASRGENTEAFF
TGTGCCAGCAGGGGGGAGAACACTGAAGCTTTCTTT
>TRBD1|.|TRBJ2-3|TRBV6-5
CASSTRDRVGYTQYF
TGTGCCAGCAGTACCCGGGACAGGGTGGGTTATACGCAGTATTTT
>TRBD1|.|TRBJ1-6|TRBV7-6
CASSPGTGGVGDSPLHF
TGTGCCAGCAGCCCTGGGACAGGGGGAGTGGGAGACTCACCCCTCCACTTT
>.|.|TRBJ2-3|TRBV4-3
CASSQAGSFPLRATDTQYF
TGCGCCAGCAGCCAAGCCGGGAGCTTCCCCCTAAGGGCCACAGATACGCAGTATTTT
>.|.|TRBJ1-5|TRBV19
CASSLNGLSNQPQHF
TGTGCCAGTAGTTTGAACGGACTTAGCAATCAGCCCCAGCATTTT
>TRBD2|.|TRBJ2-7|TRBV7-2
CASSSGPPSGVGEQYF
TGTGCCAGCAGCTCGGGCCCCCCTAGCGGGGTCGGGGAGCAGTACTTC
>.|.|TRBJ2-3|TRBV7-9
CASSSGASRTDTQYF
TGTGCCAGCAGCTCCGGGGCTAGCAGGACAGATACGCAGTATTTT
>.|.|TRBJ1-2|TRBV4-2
CASSQGERDEWGMYGYTF
TGTGCCAGCAGCCAAGGGGAGCGAGACGAATGGGGAATGTATGGCTACACCTTC
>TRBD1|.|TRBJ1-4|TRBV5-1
CASSSGTGNNEKLFF
TGCGCCAGCAGCAGCGGGACAGGCAATAATGAAAAACTGTTTTTT
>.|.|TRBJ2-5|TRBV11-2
CASSLEWAAQETQYF
TGTGCCAGCAGCTTAGAATGGGCAGCTCAAGAGACCCAGTACTTC
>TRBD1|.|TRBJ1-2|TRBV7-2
CASSPGTANYGYTF
TGTGCCAGCAGCCCCGGGACAGCAAACTATGGCTACACCTTC
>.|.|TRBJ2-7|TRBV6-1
CASSELSYEQYF
TGTGCCAGCAGTGAACTGAGCTACGAGCAGTACTTC
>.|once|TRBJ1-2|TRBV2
CASSDQGIKGYYGYTF
TGTGCCAGCTCGGACCAAGGAATTAAGGGGTACTATGGCTACACCTTC
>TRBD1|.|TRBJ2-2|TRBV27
CASSSRDRGLGGELFF
TGTGCCAGCAGTTCCCGGGACAGGGGGCTTGGCGGGGAGCTGTTTTTT
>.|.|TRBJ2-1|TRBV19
CASSRAYNEQFF
TGTGCCAGTAGTAGGGCCTACAATGAGCAGTTCTTC
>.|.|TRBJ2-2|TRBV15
CATSPAAGWTGELFF
TGTGCCACCTCTCCTGCGGCAGGGTGGACCGGGGAGCTGTTTTTT
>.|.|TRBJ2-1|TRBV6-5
CASNGGGASYNEQFF
TGTGCCAGCAATGGCGGGGGCGCCTCCTACAATGAGCAGTTCTTC
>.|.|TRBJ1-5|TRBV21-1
CASSKSRGHQPQHF
TGTGCCAGCAGCAAAAGTAGGGGGCATCAGCCCCAGCATTTT
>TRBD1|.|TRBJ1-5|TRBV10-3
CAISDRGSNQPQHF
TGTGCCATCAGTGACAGGGGGAGCAATCAGCCCCAGCATTTT
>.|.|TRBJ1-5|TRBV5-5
CASSLTANQPQHF
TGTGCCAGCAGCTTGACAGCTAATCAGCCCCAGCATTTT
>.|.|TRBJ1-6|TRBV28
CATTGQSNSPLHF
TGTGCCACCACCGGACAGTCCAATTCACCCCTCCACTTT
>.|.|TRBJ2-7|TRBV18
CASSPPARARSSYEQYF
TGTGCCAGCTCACCACCCGCAAGGGCCAGAAGCTCCTACGAGCAGTACTTC
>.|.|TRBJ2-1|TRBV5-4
CASRNDREQFF
TGTGCCAGCAGAAATGACAGGGAGCAGTTCTTC
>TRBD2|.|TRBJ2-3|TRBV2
CASSLGTSGGRKATQYF
TGTGCCAGCAGCCTAGGGACTAGCGGGGGGCGGAAGGCTACGCAGTATTTT